This T cell receptor (beta chain) appears in the sequencing data of a study of HIV-infected children after antiretroviral therapy interruption. Whole-study context: In continuous treatment, analyzed samples were from weeks 0, 48 and 150.

Study-level points and caveats: Naive CD4+ Gini coefficient rose by interruption end, suggesting clonal expansion.

RNA-based 3' RACE libraries used unique molecular identifiers. Via MiXCR, TCRdb re-called the 3' RACE reads, giving one row per CDR3 protein. The profile shows fewer than 50,000 distinct CDR3 sequences, about 4.3% of them singletons. This clonotype has at least ten counts. Its antigen is still unknown. Indicated treatment: PENTA 11 planned treatment interruption arm or continuous ART arm. At least 24 weeks of at least three-drug ART, in children 2 to 15 years. At least 5 million viable PBMCs were required per cryopreserved sample. From germline, CDR1 is SQVTM and CDR2 ANQGSEA. Trimming pared 6 bases from V and 0 bases from J, leaving 15 bases between. The CDR3 runs 14 residues.

This rearrangement joins TRBV29-1 to TRBJ2-7; the D is unclear. This receptor was obtained from a pool of human donors with HIV. The source was CD45RA+ CD4+ T cells from PBMCs, pooled from several time points, collected from a donor given antiretroviral therapy, either interrupted or continuous. Specified subset: naive CD4+ CD45RA+ CD45RO- T cells. For the CDR3, the DNA is TGCAGCGTGAGAGATTGGGAACACTCCTACGAGCAGTACTTC. Encoded protein: CSVRDWEHSYEQYF.